This TCR beta chain was profiled in a study of control samples from healthy donors and cancer patients. CDR3 length equals 14 residues. Losses at the gene ends were 3 bases for V and 8 bases for J; bases not matched to a gene: 5. Germline V gives CDR1 ENHRY, CDR2 SYGVKD. Profiling relied on immunoSEQ multiplex PCR, and the TCRdb table lists in-frame clones only, not all of them. Of under 150,000 clones listed, approximately 89% are singletons. The clonotype was recovered from a middle-aged man with head and neck cancer. The chain is built from TRBV10-3 and TRBJ2-2, with TRBD2 matching over 8 bases. The sample comprised PBMCs. The CDR3 loop reads CAISEKRERGELFF. Written as DNA, the CDR3 is TGTGCCATCAGTGAAAAGCGGGAGCGGGGGGAGCTGTTTTTT.